The sequence of this T cell receptor beta chain was determined in a study of cytomegalovirus exposure and HLA in healthy donors. Study-level points and caveats: Compared with the roughly 700-donor mean, an Asian-associated ancestry cluster reportedly had fewer N-insertions, according to a later analysis. It was assumed in the presence/absence analyses that sequencing depth was roughly uniform across donors. The classifier, whose performance was assessed in both the original and validation cohorts, reportedly diagnosed cytomegalovirus status with high specificity and sensitivity. Several of the most significant clusters appeared, in a later analysis, to be linked to common viral pathogens.

Of note for this clone: Its antigen remains unidentified.

Amplification used 60 Vbeta primers and 13 Jbeta primers. Here immunoSEQ multiplex PCR was the method, and the copy in TCRdb shows in-frame clones only, minus some. The sample has fewer than 150,000 clones; roughly 78% are singletons. The CDR3 consists of 16 residues. J gave up 3 bases and V 3 bases, and 8 bases lay outside the gene matches. In germline, CDR1 is LNHNV, CDR2 YYDKDF (reference sequence). The specimen was PBMCs. This clonotype was obtained from a man aged 40-49 years in good health and CMV-seronegative. The chain has TRBV15 and TRBJ2-7; TRBD1 aligns across 10 bases. CDR3 in DNA: TGTGCCACCAGCAGGTCCGGGACAGGGGTTTTCTACGAGCAGTACTTC. Translated, it gives CATSRSGTGVFYEQYF.